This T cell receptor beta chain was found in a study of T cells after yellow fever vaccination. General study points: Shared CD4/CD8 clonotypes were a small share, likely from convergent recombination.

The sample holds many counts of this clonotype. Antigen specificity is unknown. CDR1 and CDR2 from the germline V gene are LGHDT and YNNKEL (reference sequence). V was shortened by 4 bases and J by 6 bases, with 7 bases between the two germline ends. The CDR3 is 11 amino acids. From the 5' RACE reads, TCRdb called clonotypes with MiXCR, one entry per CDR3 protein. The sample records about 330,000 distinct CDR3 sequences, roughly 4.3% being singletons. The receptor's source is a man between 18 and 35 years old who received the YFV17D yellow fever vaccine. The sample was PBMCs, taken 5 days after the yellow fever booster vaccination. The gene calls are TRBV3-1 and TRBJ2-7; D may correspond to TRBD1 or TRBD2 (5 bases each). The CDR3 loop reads CASSRGSEQYF. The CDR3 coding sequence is TGTGCCAGCAGCCGGGGGAGCGAGCAGTACTTC.